This record covers a single TCR beta chain. Germline CDR1 and CDR2: SGHKS and YYEKEE (reference sequence). The CDR3 totals 15 residues. The ends were cut back, 3 bases at V and 0 bases at J, with 10 bases in the middle. TCRdb's copy holds only in-frame clones and misses some; the assay was immunoSEQ multiplex PCR. The sample includes 290,000 or so clones, 85% to 90% of them seen just once. The data are from a study of blood T cell repertoires in COVID-19. The study recruited people aged roughly 18 to 100 years across under 25 US areas. Sequenced material: PBMCs or T cells enriched from blood (not recorded which). The chain uses TRBV5-5 and TRBJ1-5; D perhaps matches TRBD1 (5 bases). This clonotype was obtained from a woman aged 18-29 years with acute COVID-19. Written as DNA, the CDR3 is TGTGCCAGCAGCTCGGAGGGGAATAGCAATCAGCCCCAGCATTTT. Its protein is CASSSEGNSNQPQHF.